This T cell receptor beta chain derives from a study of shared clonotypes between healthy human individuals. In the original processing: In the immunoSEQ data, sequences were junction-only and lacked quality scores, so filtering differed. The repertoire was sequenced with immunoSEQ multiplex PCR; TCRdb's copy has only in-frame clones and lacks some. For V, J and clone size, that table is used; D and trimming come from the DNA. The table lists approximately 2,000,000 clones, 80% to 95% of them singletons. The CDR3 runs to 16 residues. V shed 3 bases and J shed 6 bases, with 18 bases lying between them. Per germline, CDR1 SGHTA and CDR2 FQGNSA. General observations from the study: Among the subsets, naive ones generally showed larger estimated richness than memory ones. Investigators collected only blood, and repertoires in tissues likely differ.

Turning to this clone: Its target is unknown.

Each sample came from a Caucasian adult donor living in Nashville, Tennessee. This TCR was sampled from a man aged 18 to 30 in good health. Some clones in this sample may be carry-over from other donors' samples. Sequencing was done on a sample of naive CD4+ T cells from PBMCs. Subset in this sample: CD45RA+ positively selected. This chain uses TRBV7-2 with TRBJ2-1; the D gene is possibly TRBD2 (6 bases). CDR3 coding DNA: TGTGCCAGCAGCTTGCCCCCTGACGCCGGGGGCAATGAGCAGTTCTTC. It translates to CASSLPPDAGGNEQFF.